The table lists the clone carrying this TCR beta chain with many counts. Its antigen is currently unknown. Time point specified: newly diagnosed GD, antithyroid drugs for less than 3 months. With RNA extracted from PBMCs as input, the TCR library was made. The junction had 9 bases not matched to a gene; V was cut back by 9 bases and J by 7 bases. The CDR3 covers 14 residues. Germline CDR1 is MDHEN and CDR2 is SYDVKM. This sample stems from a study of regulatory T cells in long-lasting Graves disease. Turning to the study itself: Antithyroid drug use was under 3 months in newly diagnosed Graves' patients.

Construction of the TCR beta libraries employed iRepertoire HTBI primers in conjunction with Arm-PCR of CDR3 regions. TCRdb re-called the multiplex PCR reads with MiXCR, one entry per CDR3 protein. This table has roughly 400,000 distinct CDR3 sequences, over 15% appearing once. Broader study findings: There was favoring of TRBV28, TRBJ1-2 and TRBJ2-5 in persistent disease.

The sample also formed part of further work on T cells in Graves' hyperthyroidism and ophthalmopathy. This second study says: Lactation, pregnancy, other autoimmune disease or uncontrolled infection led to exclusion of patients. Most expanded thyroid clonotypes above 0.001 recurred in blood.

The material sequenced was peripheral blood mononuclear cells (PBMCs), taken at new diagnosis, from a patient treated with antithyroid drugs. This chain links TRBV28 with TRBJ2-1; 10 nucleotides match TRBD2. This clonotype originated in a woman aged 18-35 years with Graves disease. The CDR3 coding sequence is TGTGCCAGTGCCTCTAGCGGGAGTTGGAATGAGCAGTTCTTC. It encodes CASASSGSWNEQFF.